The entry below describes one TCR beta chain. Its antigen is not known. This sample stems from a study of vaccination effects on CD4 cells after COVID-19. Background on the study: A couple of convalescent patients provided samples 16 days and one week prevaccination.

Assay used: immunoSEQ multiplex PCR; TCRdb lists only in-frame clones, some missing. The sample shows around 24,000 clones, around 69% of them seen only once. With the ViraFEST assay, the study expanded antigen-specific CD4+ T cells using viral peptide pools, then sequenced them. Culture proceeded for more than nine days, and CD4+ T cells were then isolated. Confirmation by PCR established that the person had SARS-CoV-2 infection between March and December 2020. The V gene lost 4 bases and the J gene lost 1 base, with 19 bases spanning the gap. Germline assignment: CDR1 ENHRY and CDR2 SYGVKD. This CDR3 contains 17 residues.

This chain connects TRBV10-3 to TRBJ1-1, with a weak D call TRBD1 (6 bases). The sequences come from CD4+ T cells from PBMCs cultured with SARS-CoV-2 spike peptides, collected before COVID-19 vaccination. This sequence was found in a human donor who had a prior SARS-CoV-2 infection. The CDR3 is CAISVRRGTLSNTEAFF. The DNA for the CDR3 is TGTGCCATCAGTGTTAGGAGGGGGACCCTTTCGAACACTGAAGCTTTCTTT.